This T cell receptor beta chain derives from a study of brain T cells in children with intractable seizures. Study-wide points: Clones missing pre-surgery may reflect undersampling of that blood sample. Viral specificity was inferred only from CDR3 similarity; HCMV serostatus was unknown.

Concerning this clone itself: What it binds is unknown.

The method was immunoSEQ multiplex PCR; TCRdb's version includes in-frame clones alone and lacks a portion of them. The repertoire holds 70,000 to 85,000 clones, roughly 89% seen once, with approximately 25% in the top ten. Sequencing was limited to surgery cases with top T cell transcript signatures in brain tissue. Patients received at least one anti-epileptic drug before surgery. CDR1 and CDR2 (germline): MNHEY, SVGAGI. V was shortened by 4 bases and J by 5 bases, with 11 bases between the two germline ends. CDR3 length: 13 residues. The rearrangement uses TRBV6-5 and TRBJ1-2; D is ambiguous. Sequenced material: peripheral blood, taken at surgery. The source is a girl aged 2 to 9 with Rasmussen encephalitis and intractable seizures. CDR3 coding DNA: TGTGCCAGCAGTTGGGATTCCTTTTATGGCTACACCTTC. Amino acids: CASSWDSFYGYTF.